What follows describes a single T cell receptor beta chain. The antigen remains undetermined. Template switching appended UMIs that held a 6-nucleotide sample barcode. TCRdb re-called the 5' RACE reads, yielding one record per CDR3 amino acid sequence without DNA. The clone table shows some 160,000 distinct CDR3 sequences, with the ten largest holding 7.4%. The sample comes from a study of monozygotic twins with inflammatory bowel disease. Study results and limitations: The analysis did not separate different T cell subtypes. Healthy co-twins had higher TCRbeta inverse Simpson diversity than their IBD twins. For repertoire similarity, concordant twins did not differ from discordant twins, possibly because power was limited.

CDR3 length: 14 residues. Germline V gives CDR1 SGHVS, CDR2 FQNEAQ. The sample was blood. The rearrangement uses TRBV7-8 and TRBJ1-4. The clonotype originates from a human donor with ulcerative colitis or Crohn's disease, or a healthy co-twin of an affected twin (not recorded which). The CDR3 is CASSLFSGSEKLFF.